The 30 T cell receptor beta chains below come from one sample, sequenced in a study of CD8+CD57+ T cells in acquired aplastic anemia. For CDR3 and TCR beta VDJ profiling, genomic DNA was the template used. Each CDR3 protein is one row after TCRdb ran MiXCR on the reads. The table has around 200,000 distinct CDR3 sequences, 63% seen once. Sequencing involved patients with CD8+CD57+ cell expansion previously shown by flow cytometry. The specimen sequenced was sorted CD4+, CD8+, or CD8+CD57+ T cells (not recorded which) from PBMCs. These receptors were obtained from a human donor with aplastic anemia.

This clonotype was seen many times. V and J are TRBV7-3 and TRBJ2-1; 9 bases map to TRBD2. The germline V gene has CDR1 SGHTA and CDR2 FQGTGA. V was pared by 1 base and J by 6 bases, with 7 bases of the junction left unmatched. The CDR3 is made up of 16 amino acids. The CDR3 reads CASSLMAGGPGNEQFF. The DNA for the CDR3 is TGTGCCAGCAGCTTAATGGCGGGGGGGCCGGGCAATGAGCAGTTCTTC.

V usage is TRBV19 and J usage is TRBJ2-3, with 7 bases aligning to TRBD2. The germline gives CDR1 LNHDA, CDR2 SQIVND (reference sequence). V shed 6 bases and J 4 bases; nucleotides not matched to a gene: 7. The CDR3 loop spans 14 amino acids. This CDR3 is CASRSGGASDTQYF. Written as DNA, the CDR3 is TGTGCCAGTAGGTCGGGAGGTGCGTCAGATACGCAGTATTTT.

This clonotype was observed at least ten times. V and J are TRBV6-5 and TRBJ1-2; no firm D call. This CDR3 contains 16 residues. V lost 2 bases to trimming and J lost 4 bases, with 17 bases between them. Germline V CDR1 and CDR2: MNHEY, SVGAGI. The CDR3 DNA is TGTGCCAGCAGTTACGAAGAAGTGAGCATTCCCTATGGCTACACCTTC. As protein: CASSYEEVSIPYGYTF.

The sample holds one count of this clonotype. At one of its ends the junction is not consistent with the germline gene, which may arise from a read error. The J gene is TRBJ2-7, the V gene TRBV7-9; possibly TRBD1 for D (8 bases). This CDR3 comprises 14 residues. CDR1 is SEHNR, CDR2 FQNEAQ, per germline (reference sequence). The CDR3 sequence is CASRVRDRRGEQYF. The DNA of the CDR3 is TGCGCCAGCAGGGTCCGGGACAGGCGGGGGGAGCAGTACTTC.

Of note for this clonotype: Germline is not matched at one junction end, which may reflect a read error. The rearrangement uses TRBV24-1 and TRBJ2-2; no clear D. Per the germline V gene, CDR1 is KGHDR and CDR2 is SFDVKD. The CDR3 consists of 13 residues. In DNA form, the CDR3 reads TGTGCCGCCAGTAAGGGTGACACCGGGGAGCTGTTTTTT. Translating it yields CAASKGDTGELFF.

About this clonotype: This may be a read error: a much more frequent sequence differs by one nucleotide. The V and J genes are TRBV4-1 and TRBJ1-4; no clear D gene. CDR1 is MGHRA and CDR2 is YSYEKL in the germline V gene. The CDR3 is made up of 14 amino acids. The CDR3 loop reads CASGQGPLTGKLFF. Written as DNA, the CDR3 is TGCGCCAGCGGCCAAGGACCCCTGACGGGAAAACTGTTTTTT.

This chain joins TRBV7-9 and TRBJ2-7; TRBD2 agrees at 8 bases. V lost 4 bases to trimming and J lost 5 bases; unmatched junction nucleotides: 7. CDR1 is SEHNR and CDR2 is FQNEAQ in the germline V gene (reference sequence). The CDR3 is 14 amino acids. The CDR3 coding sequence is TGTGCCAGCAGCTCGGGGGGCGGGAGGAACGAGCAGTACTTC. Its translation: CASSSGGGRNEQYF. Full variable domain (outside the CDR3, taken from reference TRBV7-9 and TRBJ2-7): DTGVSQNPRHKITKRGQNVTFRCDPISEHNRLYWYRQTLGQGPEFLTYFQNEAQLEKSRLLSDRFSAERPKGSFSTLEIQRTEQGDSAMYLCASSSGGGRNEQYFGPGTRLTVT.

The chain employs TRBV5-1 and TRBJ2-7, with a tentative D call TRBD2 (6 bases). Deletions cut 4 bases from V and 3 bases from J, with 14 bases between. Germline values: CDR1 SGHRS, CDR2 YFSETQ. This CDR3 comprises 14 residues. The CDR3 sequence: CASSPPNSGYEQYF. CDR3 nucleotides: TGCGCCAGCAGCCCCCCGAATAGCGGCTACGAGCAGTACTTC.

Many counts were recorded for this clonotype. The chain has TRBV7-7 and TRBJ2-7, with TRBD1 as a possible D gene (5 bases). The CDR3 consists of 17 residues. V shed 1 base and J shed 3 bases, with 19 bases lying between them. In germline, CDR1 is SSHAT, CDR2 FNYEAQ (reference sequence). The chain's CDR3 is CASSLGTTPQRGYEQYF. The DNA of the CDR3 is TGTGCCAGCAGCTTAGGGACGACACCCCAAAGGGGCTACGAGCAGTACTTC.

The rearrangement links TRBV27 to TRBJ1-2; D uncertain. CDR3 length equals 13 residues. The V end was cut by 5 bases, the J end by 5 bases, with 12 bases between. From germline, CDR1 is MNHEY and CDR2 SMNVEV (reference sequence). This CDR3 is CASSPLAEYGYTF. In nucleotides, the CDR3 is TGTGCCAGCAGTCCCCTTGCAGAGTATGGCTACACCTTC.

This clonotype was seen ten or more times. The CDR3 bases are TGTGCCAGCAGTTACAGCGGGTCCTACAATGAGCAGTTCTTC. This sequence encodes CASSYSGSYNEQFF. The chain couples TRBV6-5 to TRBJ2-1; D may be TRBD2 (6 bases). This CDR3 has 14 residues. V was shortened by 2 bases and J by 1 base, with 6 bases between the two germline ends. Germline-derived CDR1 and CDR2 are MNHEY and SVGAGI.

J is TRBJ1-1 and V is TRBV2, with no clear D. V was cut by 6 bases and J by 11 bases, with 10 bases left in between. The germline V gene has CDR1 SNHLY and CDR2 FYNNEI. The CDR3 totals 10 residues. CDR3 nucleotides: TGTGCCAGCAGCTCCTTCCGGGCTTTCTTT. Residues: CASSSFRAFF.

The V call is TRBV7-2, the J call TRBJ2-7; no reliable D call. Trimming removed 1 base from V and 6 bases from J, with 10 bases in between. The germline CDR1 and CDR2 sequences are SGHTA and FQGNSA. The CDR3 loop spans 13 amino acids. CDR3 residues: CASSLGGSFEQYF. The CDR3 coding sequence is TGTGCCAGCAGCTTAGGGGGTAGCTTCGAGCAGTACTTC.

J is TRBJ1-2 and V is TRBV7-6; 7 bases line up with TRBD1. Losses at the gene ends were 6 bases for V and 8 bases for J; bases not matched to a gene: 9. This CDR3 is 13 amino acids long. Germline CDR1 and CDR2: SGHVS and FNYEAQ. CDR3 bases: TGTGCCAGCAGTTCGACGACAGGGAGCGGCTACACCTTC. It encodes CASSSTTGSGYTF.

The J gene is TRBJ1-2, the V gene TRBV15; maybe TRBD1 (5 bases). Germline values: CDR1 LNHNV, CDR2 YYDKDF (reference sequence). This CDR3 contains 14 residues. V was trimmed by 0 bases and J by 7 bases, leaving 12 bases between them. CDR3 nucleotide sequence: TGTGCCACCAGCAGAGATAAGACAGTCAGTGGCTACACCTTC. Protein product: CATSRDKTVSGYTF.

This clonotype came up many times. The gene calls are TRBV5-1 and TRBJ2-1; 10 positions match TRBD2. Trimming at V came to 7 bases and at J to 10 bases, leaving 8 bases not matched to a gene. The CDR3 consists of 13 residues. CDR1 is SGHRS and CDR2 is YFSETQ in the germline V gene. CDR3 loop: CASRASGGEEQFF. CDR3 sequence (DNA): TGCGCCAGCCGGGCCAGCGGGGGGGAGGAGCAGTTCTTC. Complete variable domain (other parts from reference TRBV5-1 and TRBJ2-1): KAGVTQTPRYLIKTRGQQVTLSCSPISGHRSVSWYQQTPGQGLQFLFEYFSETQRNKGNFPGRFSGRQFSNSRSEMNVSTLELGDSALYLCASRASGGEEQFFGPGTRLTVL.

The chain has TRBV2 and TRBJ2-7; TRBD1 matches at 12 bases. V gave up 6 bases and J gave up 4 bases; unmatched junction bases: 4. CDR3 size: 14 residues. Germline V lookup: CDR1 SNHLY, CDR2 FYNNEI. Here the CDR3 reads CASSWDRGQYEQYF. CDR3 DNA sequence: TGTGCCAGCAGCTGGGACAGGGGGCAATACGAGCAGTACTTC.

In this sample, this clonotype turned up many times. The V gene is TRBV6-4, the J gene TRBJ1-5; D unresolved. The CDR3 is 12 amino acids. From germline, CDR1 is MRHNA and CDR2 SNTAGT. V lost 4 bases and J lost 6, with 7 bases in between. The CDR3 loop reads CASSATSQPQHF. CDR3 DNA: TGTGCCAGCAGTGCTACAAGTCAGCCCCAGCATTTT.

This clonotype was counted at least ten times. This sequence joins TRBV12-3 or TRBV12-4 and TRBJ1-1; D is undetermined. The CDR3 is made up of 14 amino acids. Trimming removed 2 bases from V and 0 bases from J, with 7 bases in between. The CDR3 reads CASSLLQLNTEAFF. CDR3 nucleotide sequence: TGTGCCAGCAGTTTATTGCAGCTGAACACTGAAGCTTTCTTT.

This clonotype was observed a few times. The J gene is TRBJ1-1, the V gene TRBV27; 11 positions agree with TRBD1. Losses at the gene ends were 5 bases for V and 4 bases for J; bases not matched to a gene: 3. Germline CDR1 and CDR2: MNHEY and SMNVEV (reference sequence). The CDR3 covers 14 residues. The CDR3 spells CASSPDRGRTEAFF. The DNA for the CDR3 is TGTGCCAGCAGTCCGGACAGGGGGCGCACTGAAGCTTTCTTT.

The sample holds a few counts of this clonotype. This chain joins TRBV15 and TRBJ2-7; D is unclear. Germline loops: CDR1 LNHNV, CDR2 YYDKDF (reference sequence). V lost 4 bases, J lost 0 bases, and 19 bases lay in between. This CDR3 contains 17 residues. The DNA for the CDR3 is TGTGCCACCAGCAAGGGTCGGGTTGGCGGTTTCTCCTACGAGCAGTACTTC. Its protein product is CATSKGRVGGFSYEQYF.

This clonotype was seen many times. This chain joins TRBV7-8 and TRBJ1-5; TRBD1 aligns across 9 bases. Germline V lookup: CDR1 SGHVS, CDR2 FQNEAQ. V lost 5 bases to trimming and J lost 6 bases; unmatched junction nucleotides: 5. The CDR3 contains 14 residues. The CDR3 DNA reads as TGTGCCAGCAGCCCAGGGACAGGGCCTCAGCCCCAGCATTTT. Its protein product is CASSPGTGPQPQHF.

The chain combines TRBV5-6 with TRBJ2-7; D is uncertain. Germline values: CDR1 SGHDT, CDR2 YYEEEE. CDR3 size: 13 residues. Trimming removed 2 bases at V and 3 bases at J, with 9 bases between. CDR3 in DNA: TGTGCCAGCAGCTTAAGTAACAGCTACGAGCAGTACTTC. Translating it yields CASSLSNSYEQYF.

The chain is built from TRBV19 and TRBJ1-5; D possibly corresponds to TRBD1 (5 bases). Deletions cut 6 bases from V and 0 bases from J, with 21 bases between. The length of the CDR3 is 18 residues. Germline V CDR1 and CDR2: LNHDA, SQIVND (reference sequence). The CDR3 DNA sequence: TGTGCCAGTAGAACCGGGGGAATGTCGAACTATAGCAATCAGCCCCAGCATTTT. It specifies CASRTGGMSNYSNQPQHF.

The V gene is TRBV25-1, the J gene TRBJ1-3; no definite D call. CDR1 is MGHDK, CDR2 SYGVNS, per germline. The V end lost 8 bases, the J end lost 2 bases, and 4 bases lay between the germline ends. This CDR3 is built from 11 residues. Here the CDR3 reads CASGTGNTIYF. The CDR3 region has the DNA TGTGCCAGCGGAACTGGAAACACCATATATTTT.

The CDR3 DNA follows: TGCAGCGTTGAACTTTGGGACAGTGTGAACACTGAAGCTTTCTTT. Translating gives CSVELWDSVNTEAFF. V and J are TRBV29-1 and TRBJ1-1; 7 bases match TRBD1. The CDR3 runs to 15 residues. Germline V lookup: CDR1 SQVTM, CDR2 ANQGSEA. The V and J ends lost 2 bases and 0 bases, in that order; junction bases with no gene match: 6.

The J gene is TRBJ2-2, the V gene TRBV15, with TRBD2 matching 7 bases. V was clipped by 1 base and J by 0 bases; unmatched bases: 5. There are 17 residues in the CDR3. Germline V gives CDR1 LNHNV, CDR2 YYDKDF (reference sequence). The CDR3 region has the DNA TGTGCCACCAGCAGAGTCCGGGGAGGGACGAACACCGGGGAGCTGTTTTTT. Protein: CATSRVRGGTNTGELFF.

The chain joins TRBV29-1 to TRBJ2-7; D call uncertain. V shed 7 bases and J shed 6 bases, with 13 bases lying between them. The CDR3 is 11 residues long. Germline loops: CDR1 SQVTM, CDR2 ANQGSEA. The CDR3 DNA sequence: TGCAGCGGGATCCATCTTGGCGAGCAGTACTTC. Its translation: CSGIHLGEQYF.

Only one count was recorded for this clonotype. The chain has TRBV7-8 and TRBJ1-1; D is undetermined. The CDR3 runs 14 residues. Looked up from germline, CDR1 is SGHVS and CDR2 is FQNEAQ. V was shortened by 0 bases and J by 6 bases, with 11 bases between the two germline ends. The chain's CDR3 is CASSLATGWAEAFF. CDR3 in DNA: TGTGCCAGCAGCTTAGCAACGGGGTGGGCTGAAGCTTTCTTT.

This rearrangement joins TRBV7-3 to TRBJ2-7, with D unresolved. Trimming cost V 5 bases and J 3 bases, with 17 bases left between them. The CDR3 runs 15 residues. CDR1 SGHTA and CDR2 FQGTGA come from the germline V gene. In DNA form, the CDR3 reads TGTGCCAGCAGCGGGCCCGCACGGGCTCGCTACGAGCAGTACTTC. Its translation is CASSGPARARYEQYF.